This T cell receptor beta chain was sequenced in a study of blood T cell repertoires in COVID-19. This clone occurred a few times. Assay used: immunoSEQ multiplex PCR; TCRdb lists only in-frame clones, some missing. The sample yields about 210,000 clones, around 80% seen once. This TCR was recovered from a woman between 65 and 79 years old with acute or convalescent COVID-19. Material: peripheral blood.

CDR3 DNA sequence: TGTGCCAGCAGCTTAGATTCGAGCGGGGGGGTGTACGAGCAGTACTTC. This translates into CASSLDSSGGVYEQYF. This chain links TRBV7-2 with TRBJ2-7; 10 positions match TRBD2. In germline, CDR1 is SGHTA, CDR2 FQGNSA. The CDR3 is made up of 16 amino acids. V gave up 1 base and J gave up 4 bases; unmatched junction bases: 7. The full variable domain, in which reference TRBV7-2 and TRBJ2-7 provide the parts outside the CDR3, is GAGVSQSPSNKVTEKGKDVELRCDPISGHTALYWYRQSLGQGLEFLIYFQGNSAPDKSGLPSDRFSAERTGGSVSTLTIQRTQQEDSAVYLCASSLDSSGGVYEQYFGPGTRLTVT.